These 24 T cell receptor beta chains were sequenced from one sample in a study of T cell responses to AZD1222 COVID-19 vaccine (dated by TCRdb to about 2021). The time point label, as the study defines it: baseline before first vaccination. The library came from the immunoSEQ multiplex PCR assay. The table comes from immuneACCESS by way of TCRdb, which keeps in-frame sequences with V and J called. Part of the clones is missing from these tables; in studies checked, under half for an unresolved V gene and the rest for unknown reasons. The sample table contains about 81,000 clones; only one count was recorded for about 90% of them. The ten largest clones represent approximately 5.2% of the sample. The sample in question was peripheral blood, obtained on day 0 of AZD1222 vaccination. The receptors stem from an adult in good health.

The chain has TRBV19 and TRBJ2-7; 9 positions agree with TRBD1. The V gene's germline CDR1 is LNHDA and CDR2 SQIVND (reference sequence). This CDR3 is built from 14 residues. Trimming cost V 4 bases and J 4 bases; bases outside gene matches: 5. The CDR3 bases are TGTGCCAGTAGTACCGGGACAGGGTCGTACGAGCAGTACTTC. As protein: CASSTGTGSYEQYF.

This sequence joins TRBV10-3 and TRBJ2-1; 8 bases are shared with TRBD2. Germline CDR1 and CDR2: ENHRY and SYGVKD. This CDR3 has 14 amino acids. With V trimmed by 8 bases and J by 5 bases, 8 bases remained unmatched. The CDR3: CAIRQAGVDNEQFF. In DNA, the CDR3 is TGTGCCATCCGGCAAGCGGGAGTGGACAATGAGCAGTTCTTC.

This clone occurred once. The rearrangement joins TRBV28 to TRBJ1-3; no reliable D call. CDR1 and CDR2 (germline): MDHEN, SYDVKM. CDR3 length equals 12 residues. V lost 6 bases, J lost 4 bases, and 7 bases lay in between. Here the CDR3 reads CASRESGNTIYF. The DNA of the CDR3 is TGTGCCAGCAGAGAGTCCGGAAACACCATATATTTT.

This clone appeared a few times. CDR3 sequence (DNA): TGTGCCAGCAGTGAAGAAGCTGGGGCCAACGTCCTGACTTTC. Its protein is CASSEEAGANVLTF. The V call is TRBV2, the J call TRBJ2-6, with D unclear. The V and J ends lost 1 base and 2 bases respectively, with 3 bases between them. Germline CDR1 and CDR2: SNHLY and FYNNEI. This CDR3 region has 14 residues.

This clone was seen only a few times. The chain combines TRBV2 with TRBJ2-1; 7 bases are a match to TRBD1. CDR1 and CDR2 (germline): SNHLY, FYNNEI. CDR3 length: 19 amino acids. V trimming: 0 bases; J trimming: 6 bases; junction bases outside the gene matches: 17. CDR3 nucleotides: TGTGCCAGCAGTGAAGCGCCGCTCGGGTGGAGACAGGGAACCAATGAGCAGTTCTTC. Translating it yields CASSEAPLGWRQGTNEQFF.

The J gene is TRBJ2-7, the V gene TRBV30; no clear D gene. The germline V gene encodes CDR1 GTSNPN and CDR2 SVGIG (reference sequence). V was shortened by 2 bases and J by 4 bases, with 6 bases between the two germline ends. The length of the CDR3 is 11 residues. For the CDR3, the DNA is TGTGCCTGGAGTTCTGAATACGAGCAGTACTTC. Its translation: CAWSSEYEQYF.

V usage is TRBV5-5 and J usage is TRBJ1-5; D is unclear. Germline values: CDR1 SGHKS, CDR2 YYEKEE (reference sequence). Trimming pared 1 base from V and 6 bases from J, leaving 17 bases between. The CDR3 has 16 amino acids. CDR3 amino acids: CASSLSQAWVGQPQHF. CDR3 DNA sequence: TGTGCCAGCAGCTTGTCCCAGGCATGGGTAGGTCAGCCCCAGCATTTT.

The chain combines TRBV10-1 with TRBJ1-6, with no clear D. Trimming removed 2 bases from V and 13 bases from J, with 12 bases in between. The CDR3 contains 13 residues. Germline CDR1 and CDR2: WNHNN and SYGVQD (reference sequence). The CDR3 sequence is CASSEAVGRPLHF. The CDR3 DNA is TGCGCCAGCAGTGAGGCTGTCGGGAGGCCCCTCCACTTT.

The gene calls are TRBV19 and TRBJ2-6; D might be TRBD1 (5 bases). The V end was cut by 3 bases, the J end by 0 bases, with 12 bases between. Germline V lookup: CDR1 LNHDA, CDR2 SQIVND (reference sequence). CDR3 size: 17 residues. CDR3 loop: CASSIGAGHSGANVLTF. The CDR3 nucleotides read TGTGCCAGTAGTATCGGTGCAGGACACTCTGGGGCCAACGTCCTGACTTTC.

This chain uses TRBV28 with TRBJ2-3; the match to TRBD1 covers 11 bases. The CDR3 loop spans 16 amino acids. Germline CDR1 is MDHEN and CDR2 is SYDVKM. V lost 7 bases and J lost 3; bases outside the gene matches: 9. CDR3 bases: TGTGCCAGCAATCCTAGGGGACAGGGGGAGACAGATACGCAGTATTTT. Its translation: CASNPRGQGETDTQYF.

The chain joins TRBV27 to TRBJ1-5; D is ambiguous. Germline V CDR1 and CDR2: MNHEY, SMNVEV (reference sequence). The CDR3 runs 13 residues. The V end was cut by 6 bases, the J end by 4 bases, with 10 bases between. As DNA, the CDR3 is TGTGCCAGCAGCATCTCTTCTAATCAGCCCCAGCATTTT. Its protein product is CASSISSNQPQHF.

The chain is built from TRBV7-2 and TRBJ2-7; tentatively, D is TRBD1 or TRBD2 (5 bases each). The CDR3 is 15 residues long. Trimming left V 6 bases short and J 1 base short, with 16 bases between. Looked up from germline, CDR1 is SGHTA and CDR2 is FQGNSA. The DNA of the CDR3 is TGTGCCAGCAGACGGGACGGAGGAGCTTCCTACGAGCAGTACTTC. Translated, it gives CASRRDGGASYEQYF.

J is TRBJ1-3 and V is TRBV29-1; the D gene is possibly TRBD1 (5 bases). The ends were cut back, 6 bases at V and 0 bases at J, with 12 bases in the middle. There are 14 residues in the CDR3. Per the germline V gene, CDR1 is SQVTM and CDR2 is ANQGSEA. This chain's CDR3 is CSVGHKDSGNTIYF. CDR3 sequence (DNA): TGCAGCGTCGGACATAAAGACTCTGGAAACACCATATATTTT.

J is TRBJ2-5 and V is TRBV19; 9 positions match TRBD2. CDR3 size: 15 residues. CDR1 is LNHDA and CDR2 is SQIVND in the germline V gene (reference sequence). Germline trimming cut 2 bases from V and 4 bases from J; bases unmatched to any gene: 5. CDR3 region: CASSIFSGSRETQYF. The CDR3 DNA is TGTGCCAGTAGTATATTTAGCGGGAGTCGAGAGACCCAGTACTTC.

The chain is built from TRBV5-1 and TRBJ2-1; weak D call: TRBD2 (6 bases). Germline V CDR1 and CDR2: SGHRS, YFSETQ. The CDR3 contains 15 residues. Trimming cost V 4 bases and J 2 bases, with 13 bases left between them. In DNA form, the CDR3 reads TGCGCCAGCAGCCTACTCCGGACTACCTACAATGAGCAGTTCTTC. Its protein is CASSLLRTTYNEQFF.

This clone has a handful of counts. The chain is built from TRBV6-2 or TRBV6-3 and TRBJ2-7; no clear D gene. Germline V gives CDR1 MNHEY, CDR2 SVGEGT. V lost 0 bases and J 7 bases, leaving 16 bases between the germline ends. The CDR3 length is 15 residues. CDR3 DNA sequence: TGTGCCAGCAGTTACTCCCGAGACCCAGAGCGAGAGCAGTACTTC. Residues: CASSYSRDPEREQYF.

J is TRBJ2-3 and V is TRBV5-1, with 7 bases identical to TRBD2. The germline CDR1 and CDR2 sequences are SGHRS and YFSETQ. The trim removed 0 bases at V and 4 bases at J, leaving 5 bases unmatched. The CDR3 loop spans 15 amino acids. The CDR3 coding sequence is TGCGCCAGCAGCTTGGATGCGGGAGCTGCAGATACGCAGTATTTT. This translates into CASSLDAGAADTQYF. Looking up the rest from reference TRBV5-1 and TRBJ2-3 gives the full variable domain: KAGVTQTPRYLIKTRGQQVTLSCSPISGHRSVSWYQQTPGQGLQFLFEYFSETQRNKGNFPGRFSGRQFSNSRSEMNVSTLELGDSALYLCASSLDAGAADTQYFGPGTRLTVL.

The genes are TRBV7-2 and TRBJ2-5; the match to TRBD2 covers 9 bases. Per germline, CDR1 SGHTA and CDR2 FQGNSA. The length of the CDR3 is 15 residues. V was pared by 2 bases and J by 2 bases, with 3 bases of the junction left unmatched. The CDR3 spells CASSLSAGGQETQYF. As DNA, the CDR3 is TGTGCCAGCAGCTTATCAGCGGGGGGACAAGAGACCCAGTACTTC. Drawing the rest from reference TRBV7-2 and TRBJ2-5, the complete variable domain is GAGVSQSPSNKVTEKGKDVELRCDPISGHTALYWYRQSLGQGLEFLIYFQGNSAPDKSGLPSDRFSAERTGGSVSTLTIQRTQQEDSAVYLCASSLSAGGQETQYFGPGTRLLVL.

The CDR3 loop reads CASSLGGEKLFF. The CDR3 coding sequence is TGTGCCAGCAGCTTGGGGGGAGAAAAACTGTTTTTT. V and J are TRBV13 and TRBJ1-4; D possibly corresponds to TRBD1 (5 bases). The CDR3 has 12 residues. Germline CDR1 is PRHDT and CDR2 is FYEKMQ (reference sequence). V shed 3 bases and J shed 8 bases, with 7 bases lying between them.

The rearrangement uses TRBV28 and TRBJ2-7; tentatively, D is TRBD2 (6 bases). Trimming left V 8 bases short and J 4 bases short, with 15 bases between. CDR1 and CDR2 (germline): MDHEN, SYDVKM. CDR3 length: 13 amino acids. CDR3 region: CASAPGVEYEQYF. As DNA, the CDR3 is TGTGCCAGCGCCCCGGGGGTGGAGTACGAGCAGTACTTC.

CDR3 protein: CASNSLGSNTIYF. The DNA for the CDR3 is TGTGCCAGCAACTCCCTGGGAAGCAACACCATATATTTT. The chain carries TRBV6-5 and TRBJ1-3; D uncertain. Trimming took off 7 bases at V and 7 bases at J, with 14 bases between the two ends. In germline, CDR1 is MNHEY, CDR2 SVGAGI. The CDR3 contains 13 residues.

The V call is TRBV7-8, the J call TRBJ1-4; 9 nucleotides agree with TRBD1. From germline, CDR1 is SGHVS and CDR2 FQNEAQ. This CDR3 contains 14 residues. After removal of 5 bases from V and 8 bases from J, the junction contained 6 bases not matched to a gene. The CDR3 sequence is CASSRDRGNEKLFF. For the CDR3, the DNA is TGTGCCAGCAGCCGAGACAGGGGGAACGAAAAACTGTTTTTT.

This clone was counted between two and nine times. The chain links TRBV2 to TRBJ1-4; a possible D gene is TRBD1 (5 bases). The germline gives CDR1 SNHLY, CDR2 FYNNEI. V was pared by 3 bases and J by 4 bases, with 12 bases between. The CDR3 sequence is 15 residues long. CDR3 in amino acids: CASSDRQGSNEKLFF. CDR3 sequence (DNA): TGTGCCAGCAGTGATAGGCAGGGAAGTAATGAAAAACTGTTTTTT. The full variable domain, in which reference TRBV2 and TRBJ1-4 provide the parts outside the CDR3, is EPEVTQTPSHQVTQMGQEVILRCVPISNHLYFYWYRQILGQKVEFLVSFYNNEISEKSEIFDDQFSVERPDGSNFTLKIRSTKLEDSAMYFCASSDRQGSNEKLFFGSGTQLSVL.

The chain combines TRBV6-4 with TRBJ2-3; 7 nucleotides line up with TRBD1. The junction had 4 bases not matched to a gene; V was cut back by 2 bases and J by 2 bases. The CDR3 spans 15 residues. Germline loops: CDR1 MRHNA, CDR2 SNTAGT. The CDR3 DNA follows: TGTGCCAGCAGTGACGGGGACAGAGCCACAGATACGCAGTATTTT. Translated: CASSDGDRATDTQYF.